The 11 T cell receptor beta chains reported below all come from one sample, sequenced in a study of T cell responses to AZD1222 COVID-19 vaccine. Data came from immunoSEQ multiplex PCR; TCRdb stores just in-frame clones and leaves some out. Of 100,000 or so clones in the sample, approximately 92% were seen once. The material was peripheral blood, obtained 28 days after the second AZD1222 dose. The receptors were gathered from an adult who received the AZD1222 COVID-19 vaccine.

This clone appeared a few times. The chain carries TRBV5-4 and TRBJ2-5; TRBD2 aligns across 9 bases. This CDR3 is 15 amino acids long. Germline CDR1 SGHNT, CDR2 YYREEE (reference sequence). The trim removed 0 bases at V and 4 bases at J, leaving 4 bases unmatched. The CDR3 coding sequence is TGTGCCAGCAGCTTGGTTAGCGGGGGAACAGAGACCCAGTACTTC. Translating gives CASSLVSGGTETQYF.

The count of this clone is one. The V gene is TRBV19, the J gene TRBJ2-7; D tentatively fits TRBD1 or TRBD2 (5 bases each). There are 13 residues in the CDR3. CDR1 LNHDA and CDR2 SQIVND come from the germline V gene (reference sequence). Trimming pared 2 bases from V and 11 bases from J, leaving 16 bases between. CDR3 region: CASSIRDGAQEYF. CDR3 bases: TGTGCCAGTAGTATAAGGGACGGTGCTCAAGAGTACTTC.

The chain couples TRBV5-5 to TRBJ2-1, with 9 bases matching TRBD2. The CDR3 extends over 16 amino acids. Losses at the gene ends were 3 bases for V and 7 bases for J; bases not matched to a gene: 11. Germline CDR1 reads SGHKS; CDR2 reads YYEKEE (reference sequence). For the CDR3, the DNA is TGTGCCAGCAGCTGGGGGCCTAGCGGGATAGGAAATGAGCAGTTCTTC. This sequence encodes CASSWGPSGIGNEQFF.

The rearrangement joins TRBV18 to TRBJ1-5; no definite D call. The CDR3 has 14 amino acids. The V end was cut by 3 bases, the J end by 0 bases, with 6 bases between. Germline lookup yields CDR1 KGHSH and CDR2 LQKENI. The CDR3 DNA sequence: TGTGCCAGCTCACCGACTTATAGCAATCAGCCCCAGCATTTT. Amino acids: CASSPTYSNQPQHF.

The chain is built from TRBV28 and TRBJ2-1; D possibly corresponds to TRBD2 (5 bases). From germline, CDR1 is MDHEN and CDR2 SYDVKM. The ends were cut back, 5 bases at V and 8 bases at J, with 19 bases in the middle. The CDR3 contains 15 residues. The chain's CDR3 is CASSPPPPLVHEQFF. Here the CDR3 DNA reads TGTGCCAGCAGTCCCCCGCCTCCACTAGTTCATGAGCAGTTCTTC.

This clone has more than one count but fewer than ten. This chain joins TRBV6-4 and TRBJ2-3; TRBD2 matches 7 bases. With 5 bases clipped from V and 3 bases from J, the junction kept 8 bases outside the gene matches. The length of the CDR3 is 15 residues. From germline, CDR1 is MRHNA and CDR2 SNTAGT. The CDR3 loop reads CASSPTGRGTDTQYF. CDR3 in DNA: TGTGCCAGCAGTCCGACGGGGAGGGGAACAGATACGCAGTATTTT.

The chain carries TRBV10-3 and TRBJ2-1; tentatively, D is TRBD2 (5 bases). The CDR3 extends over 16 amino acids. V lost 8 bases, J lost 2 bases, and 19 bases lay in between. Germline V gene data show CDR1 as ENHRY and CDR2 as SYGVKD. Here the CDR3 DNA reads TGTGCCATCTCCGCTTGGGGAGCTAATACCTACAATGAGCAGTTCTTC. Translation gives CAISAWGANTYNEQFF.

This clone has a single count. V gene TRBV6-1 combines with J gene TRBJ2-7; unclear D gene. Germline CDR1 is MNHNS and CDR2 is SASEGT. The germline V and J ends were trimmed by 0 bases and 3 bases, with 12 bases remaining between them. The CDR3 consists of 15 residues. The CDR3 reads CASSEASSPLYEQYF. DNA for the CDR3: TGTGCCAGCAGTGAAGCCAGCTCACCCCTCTACGAGCAGTACTTC.

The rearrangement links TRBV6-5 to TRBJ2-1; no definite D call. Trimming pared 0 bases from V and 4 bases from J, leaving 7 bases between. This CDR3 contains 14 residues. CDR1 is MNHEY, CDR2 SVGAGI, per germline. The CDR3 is CASSYSSGYNEQFF. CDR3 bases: TGTGCCAGCAGTTACTCGTCCGGATACAATGAGCAGTTCTTC.

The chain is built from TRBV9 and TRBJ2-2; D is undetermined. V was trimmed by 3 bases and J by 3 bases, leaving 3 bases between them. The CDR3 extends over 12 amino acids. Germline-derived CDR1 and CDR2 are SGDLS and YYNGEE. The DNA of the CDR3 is TGTGCCAGCAGCGAACACACCGGGGAGCTGTTTTTT. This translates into CASSEHTGELFF.

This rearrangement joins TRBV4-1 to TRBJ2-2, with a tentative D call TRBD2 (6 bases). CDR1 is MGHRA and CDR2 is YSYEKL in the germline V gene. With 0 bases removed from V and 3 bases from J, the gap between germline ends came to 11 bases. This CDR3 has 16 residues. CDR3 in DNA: TGCGCCAGCAGCCAAGATACTAGCCGACACACCGGGGAGCTGTTTTTT. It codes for CASSQDTSRHTGELFF.